The 20 T cell receptor beta chains in this list originate from one sample, sequenced in a study of cytotoxic CD8 clonotypes in ibrutinib-treated CLL. Assay: immunoSEQ multiplex PCR; the TCRdb copy retains only in-frame clones and omits some. The profile shows some 350,000 clones, 60% to 80% of them singletons. The sample in question was PBMCs, obtained after 36 months of ibrutinib treatment. The receptors originated from a human donor with chronic lymphocytic leukemia.

V is TRBV4-1 and J is TRBJ1-5; D gene ambiguous. V was pared by 4 bases and J by 0 bases, with 13 bases between. Per the germline V gene, CDR1 is MGHRA and CDR2 is YSYEKL. This CDR3 is 16 amino acids long. The CDR3 reads CASSPWAAVSNQPQHF. In nucleotides, the CDR3 is TGCGCCAGCAGCCCCTGGGCCGCAGTTAGCAATCAGCCCCAGCATTTT.

The rearrangement joins TRBV27 to TRBJ2-1, with TRBD2 identical over 11 bases. V lost 5 bases and J lost 7; bases outside the gene matches: 10. This CDR3 comprises 16 residues. The germline V gene encodes CDR1 MNHEY and CDR2 SMNVEV (reference sequence). The CDR3 DNA is TGTGCCAGCAGTATCCTAGCGGGAGGTCCCCCGAATGAGCAGTTCTTC. It translates to CASSILAGGPPNEQFF.

The V call is TRBV28, the J call TRBJ1-5; weak D call: TRBD1 (5 bases). V dropped 6 bases and J dropped 3 bases, with 18 bases sitting between them. This CDR3 is 16 amino acids long. Germline CDR1 and CDR2: MDHEN and SYDVKM. The CDR3 DNA reads as TGTGCCAGCAGGGAACTCCTCCGGGGCACCAATCAGCCCCAGCATTTT. Its translation: CASRELLRGTNQPQHF.

The DNA for the CDR3 is TGTGCCAGCATCCCCAAGGCGAACACATTCTCCTATGGCTACACCTTC. Protein sequence: CASIPKANTFSYGYTF. The rearrangement joins TRBV5-6 to TRBJ1-2; D is uncertain. V was shortened by 6 bases and J by 4 bases, with 22 bases between the two germline ends. The CDR3 sequence is 16 residues long. Germline V gene data show CDR1 as SGHDT and CDR2 as YYEEEE.

With respect to this clone: The same CDR3 also results from other DNA sequences found in this sample. The chain has TRBV28 and TRBJ2-7, with D hard to call. Germline lookup yields CDR1 MDHEN and CDR2 SYDVKM. V was cut by 6 bases and J by 5 bases, with 8 bases left in between. The CDR3 consists of 11 residues. DNA for the CDR3: TGTGCCAGCAGCCCGTTGGACGAGCAGTACTTC. The encoded protein is CASSPLDEQYF.

The chain links TRBV2 to TRBJ2-3; TRBD1 is a possible D gene (6 bases). This CDR3 has 13 residues. V dropped 8 bases and J dropped 1 base, with 10 bases sitting between them. CDR1 is SNHLY and CDR2 is FYNNEI in the germline V gene. CDR3 sequence (DNA): TGTGCCAGCCGGGACATCGGCACAGATACGCAGTATTTT. Its protein product is CASRDIGTDTQYF.

This chain connects TRBV9 to TRBJ2-4; 10 bases match TRBD1. Germline lookup yields CDR1 SGDLS and CDR2 YYNGEE. V shed 0 bases, J shed 0 bases, and the junction held 3 bases outside the gene matches. This CDR3 contains 17 residues. The CDR3 sequence is CASSVGDRGVAKNIQYF. The DNA for the CDR3 is TGTGCCAGCAGCGTAGGGGACAGGGGAGTAGCCAAAAACATTCAGTACTTC.

The chain carries TRBV28 and TRBJ2-1; possibly TRBD2 for D (5 bases). The V gene's germline CDR1 is MDHEN and CDR2 SYDVKM. The V end lost 4 bases, the J end lost 5 bases, and 12 bases lay between the germline ends. The CDR3 runs 14 residues. The CDR3 nucleotides read TGTGCCAGCAGTTCGGGAAGTGGGCACAATGAGCAGTTCTTC. The encoded protein is CASSSGSGHNEQFF.

The table lists this clone with a few counts. The V and J genes are TRBV6-1 and TRBJ2-7; D is possibly TRBD1 or TRBD2 (5 bases each). V was cut by 3 bases and J by 3 bases, with 12 bases left in between. The CDR3 consists of 14 residues. Germline V gene sequence: CDR1 MNHNS, CDR2 SASEGT. This chain's CDR3 is CASSDGAGRYEQYF. The DNA for the CDR3 is TGTGCCAGCAGTGATGGGGCGGGTCGCTACGAGCAGTACTTC.

The rearrangement uses TRBV4-1 and TRBJ1-5; the D gene is possibly TRBD1 (5 bases). Trimming shortened V by 0 bases and J by 5 bases, and 14 bases separated the two germline ends. CDR3 length: 16 residues. Germline V gene sequence: CDR1 MGHRA, CDR2 YSYEKL. The CDR3 protein is CASSQDGKGVHQPQHF. DNA of the CDR3: TGCGCCAGCAGCCAAGACGGAAAAGGGGTGCATCAGCCCCAGCATTTT.

V gene TRBV10-2 combines with J gene TRBJ2-7, with D possibly called TRBD1 or TRBD2 (5 bases each). Germline CDR1 and CDR2: WSHSY and SAAADI. V was trimmed by 8 bases and J by 1 base, leaving 15 bases between them. The CDR3 covers 14 residues. The CDR3 loop is CASRGHRMSYEQYF. Here the CDR3 DNA reads TGCGCCAGCCGCGGGCACAGGATGTCCTACGAGCAGTACTTC.

V gene TRBV9 combines with J gene TRBJ2-3; no firm D call. Germline CDR1 reads SGDLS; CDR2 reads YYNGEE. This CDR3 is built from 15 residues. With 3 bases removed from V and 4 bases from J, the gap between germline ends came to 15 bases. The CDR3 loop is CASSAVGYYADTQYF. CDR3 DNA: TGTGCCAGCAGCGCTGTAGGGTACTACGCAGATACGCAGTATTTT.

This clone was seen a single time. CDR3 sequence (DNA): TGTGCCAGCAGCGTAACCAGCTCTGGGGCCAACGTCCTGACTTTC. Translated, it gives CASSVTSSGANVLTF. V gene TRBV9 combines with J gene TRBJ2-6; D is undetermined. Looked up from germline, CDR1 is SGDLS and CDR2 is YYNGEE. V gave up 1 base and J gave up 0 bases, with 5 bases separating them. The CDR3 has 15 amino acids.

Turning to this clone: Other DNA sequences within the sample encode an identical CDR3. CDR3 nucleotides: TGTGCCAGCGGGGGACCAAACGAGCAGTACTTC. It is translated as CASGGPNEQYF. This sequence joins TRBV2 and TRBJ2-7; either TRBD1 or TRBD2 may supply D (5 bases each). V dropped 8 bases and J dropped 5 bases, with 10 bases sitting between them. CDR1 is SNHLY, CDR2 FYNNEI, per germline. The length of the CDR3 is 11 residues.

This clone was detected only a few times. V usage is TRBV18 and J usage is TRBJ1-2; D perhaps matches TRBD1 (6 bases). This CDR3 comprises 15 residues. Trimming pared 3 bases from V and 2 bases from J, leaving 13 bases between. The germline CDR1 and CDR2 sequences are KGHSH and LQKENI. The CDR3 reads CASSPQGLGNYGYTF. CDR3 bases: TGTGCCAGCTCACCTCAGGGGCTTGGCAACTATGGCTACACCTTC.

This clone was found a few times. V gene TRBV15 combines with J gene TRBJ2-1; the D is unclear. The length of the CDR3 is 13 residues. CDR1 is LNHNV and CDR2 is YYDKDF in the germline V gene (reference sequence). Deletions cut 5 bases from V and 6 bases from J, with 11 bases between. CDR3 residues: CATSGNTGNEQFF. CDR3 DNA sequence: TGTGCCACCAGCGGAAACACGGGCAATGAGCAGTTCTTC.

This chain connects TRBV27 to TRBJ1-6; 9 bases agree with TRBD1. CDR1 and CDR2 (germline): MNHEY, SMNVEV (reference sequence). V lost 6 bases and J lost 8; bases outside the gene matches: 11. The CDR3 is made up of 16 amino acids. The CDR3 sequence is CASRANRGPGDSPLHF. The CDR3 DNA follows: TGTGCCAGCAGGGCCAACAGGGGGCCCGGGGATTCACCCCTCCACTTT.

This chain joins TRBV13 and TRBJ2-3; 8 nucleotides line up with TRBD1. The CDR3 runs to 16 residues. V shed 5 bases and J 0 bases; nucleotides not matched to a gene: 7. Germline CDR1 PRHDT, CDR2 FYEKMQ (reference sequence). The CDR3 nucleotides read TGTGCCAGCAGCCCGCCATGGACAGGGAGCACAGATACGCAGTATTTT. Encoded protein: CASSPPWTGSTDTQYF.

This chain uses TRBV29-1 with TRBJ1-3; D is perhaps TRBD1 (5 bases). The CDR3 runs 13 residues. The V end was cut by 3 bases, the J end by 4 bases, with 10 bases between. The germline V gene has CDR1 SQVTM and CDR2 ANQGSEA. The CDR3 region is CSVDRVGGNTIYF. The CDR3 bases are TGCAGCGTTGACAGGGTGGGAGGAAACACCATATATTTT.

The chain carries TRBV1 and TRBJ2-7. TRBV1 is a listed pseudogene. The CDR3 length is 14 residues. The CDR3, as DNA: TGCACCAGCAGCCAAGAATCCAGGCTGGGAGAGCAGTACTTC. Its protein is CTSSQESRLGEQYF.